The present T cell receptor (beta chain) was sequenced within a study of OX40 agonist ivuxolimab in advanced cancers. Germline V gene lookup returns CDR1 GTSNPN and CDR2 SVGIG (reference sequence). Trimming took 2 bases from V and 7 from J; bases not matched to a gene: 14. CDR3 length: 16 amino acids. Sequencing used immunoSEQ multiplex PCR; TCRdb keeps in-frame clones, though not all of them. The sample has more than 80,000 clones, 90% seen once. The clonotype comes from an adult with an advanced solid tumor such as melanoma, head and neck, liver or kidney cancer. The chain uses TRBV30 and TRBJ2-1, with TRBD1 matching 7 bases. Material: CD4+ or CD8+ T cells sorted from blood, obtained in a trial of the OX40 agonist ivuxolimab. CDR3 in amino acids: CAWSSGQGQAENEQFF. For the CDR3, the DNA is TGTGCCTGGAGTTCTGGCCAAGGACAGGCGGAGAATGAGCAGTTCTTC.